Listed below are T cell receptor beta chains from one sample, sequenced in a study of shared clonotypes between healthy human individuals. Method: immunoSEQ multiplex PCR; TCRdb's copy keeps in-frame clones and lacks some. The sample contains around 1 million clones, 76% of which appear only once. The material sequenced was memory CD4+ T cells sorted from blood. The receptors stem from a young man in good health. Both conserved end residues are part of each CDR3. A D gene is named only where the DNA matches it firmly. Expanded clones are given a class, and other clones once, few, many or no size at all.

J gene | clone size | D gene | V gene | CDR3 protein | CDR3 DNA
TRBJ2-5 | - | TRBD2 | TRBV5-1 | CASSLAPSSGGEEETQYF | TGCGCCAGCAGCTTGGCCCCATCTAGCGGGGGTGAGGAAGAGACCCAGTACTTC
TRBJ2-7 | - | TRBD2 | TRBV9 | CASSVGSGGSYEQYF | TGTGCCAGCAGCGTAGGGAGCGGGGGTTCCTACGAGCAGTACTTC
TRBJ2-3 | - | - | TRBV19 | CASSTRDANTQYF | TGTGCCAGTAGTACCCGGGACGCGAATACGCAGTATTTT
TRBJ1-2 | - | - | TRBV6-1 | CASSGMTAYGYTF | TGTGCCAGCAGCGGGATGACAGCCTATGGCTACACCTTC
TRBJ1-2 | once | - | TRBV25-1 | CASSETGRYYGYTF | TGTGCCAGCAGTGAAACAGGGAGGTACTATGGCTACACCTTC
TRBJ2-1 | - | TRBD1 | TRBV6-1 | CASSATGTYNEQFF | TGTGCCAGCAGTGCGACAGGGACCTACAATGAGCAGTTCTTC
TRBJ2-7 | - | TRBD1 | TRBV7-2 | CASSFYRGPYEQYF | TGTGCCAGCAGCTTCTACAGGGGGCCTTACGAGCAGTACTTC
TRBJ2-7 | few | TRBD1 | TRBV18 | CASSAGTGDEQYF | TGTGCCAGCTCAGCCGGGACAGGGGACGAGCAGTACTTC
TRBJ2-3 | - | - | TRBV9 | CASSVGQGSTDTQYF | TGTGCCAGCAGCGTAGGTCAGGGGAGCACAGATACGCAGTATTTT
TRBJ2-3 | - | TRBD2 | TRBV14 | CASSPLAGGLTGTQYF | TGTGCCAGCAGCCCGCTAGCGGGGGGGCTCACGGGTACGCAGTATTTT
TRBJ2-1 | - | TRBD1 | TRBV19 | CASSLRQGWNNEQFF | TGTGCCAGTAGTCTCCGACAGGGTTGGAACAATGAGCAGTTCTTC
TRBJ2-5 | - | TRBD2 | TRBV30 | CAWSGLAGETQYF | TGTGCCTGGAGTGGTCTAGCGGGAGAGACCCAGTACTTC
TRBJ2-7 | - | - | TRBV5-6 | CASSLGAGPDRLTPYEQYF | TGTGCCAGCAGCTTGGGTGCGGGGCCCGATAGACTCACCCCCTACGAGCAGTACTTC
TRBJ1-6 | - | TRBD1 | TRBV19 | CASSLQGLQSPLHF | TGTGCCAGTAGCCTACAGGGGCTCCAATCACCCCTCCACTTT
TRBJ1-2 | - | TRBD1 | TRBV5-1 | CASDLTGNYGYTF | TGCGCCAGCGATTTGACAGGGAACTATGGCTACACCTTC
TRBJ1-4 | - | TRBD1 | TRBV28 | CASISLRTGGFSGNEKLFF | TGTGCCAGCATCTCCCTGAGGACAGGTGGTTTTTCGGGAAATGAAAAACTGTTTTTT
TRBJ1-5 | - | - | TRBV7-6 | CASSLASGDQPQHF | TGTGCCAGCAGCTTAGCGAGTGGGGATCAGCCCCAGCATTTT
TRBJ2-5 | - | TRBD2 | TRBV5-1 | CASSVSQGGSGGETQYF | TGCGCCAGCAGCGTATCCCAGGGTGGATCGGGGGGAGAGACCCAGTACTTC
TRBJ1-5 | - | TRBD1 | TRBV19 | CASSAGQGIQPQHF | TGTGCCAGTAGTGCCGGACAGGGTATTCAGCCCCAGCATTTT
TRBJ2-3 | - | - | TRBV5-1 | CASSTLGGYTDTQYF | TGCGCCAGCAGCACCCTCGGGGGTTACACAGATACGCAGTATTTT
TRBJ2-2 | - | TRBD1 | TRBV5-8 | CASSPPGQPNTGELFF | TGTGCCAGCAGCCCTCCGGGACAGCCGAACACCGGGGAGCTGTTTTTT
TRBJ2-5 | - | - | TRBV7-6 | CASATLSQETQYF | TGTGCCAGCGCCACCCTCTCTCAAGAGACCCAGTACTTC
TRBJ2-4 | - | - | TRBV19 | CASSPLGGGGSKNIQYF | TGTGCCAGTAGTCCCCTCGGCGGGGGCGGGTCCAAAAACATTCAGTACTTC
TRBJ1-1 | - | TRBD1 | TRBV7-9 | CASSLYGTVNTEAFF | TGTGCCAGCAGCCTTTATGGGACAGTGAACACTGAAGCTTTCTTT
TRBJ2-5 | - | - | TRBV5-6 | CASSLSAGGQETQYF | TGTGCCAGCAGCTTGAGCGCAGGGGGGCAAGAGACCCAGTACTTC
TRBJ1-1 | - | - | TRBV5-1 | CASSSTGLNTEAFF | TGCGCCAGCAGCTCGACAGGCCTGAACACTGAAGCTTTCTTT
TRBJ1-1 | few | - | TRBV5-1 | CASSLSQVGRGNTEAFF | TGCGCCAGCAGCTTGTCCCAAGTGGGGAGGGGGAACACTGAAGCTTTCTTT
TRBJ2-3 | - | - | TRBV7-2 | CASSLDSGNTDTQYF | TGTGCCAGCAGCTTAGATTCAGGAAACACAGATACGCAGTATTTT
TRBJ2-3 | - | - | TRBV7-9 | CASSLTGTDTQYF | TGTGCCAGCAGCTTAACGGGCACAGATACGCAGTATTTT
TRBJ2-7 | once | TRBD2 | TRBV30 | CAWRRTSGAYEQYF | TGTGCCTGGAGGCGGACTAGCGGGGCCTACGAGCAGTACTTC
TRBJ1-6 | - | - | TRBV28 | CASSDRNSPLHF | TGTGCCAGCAGTGACCGTAATTCACCCCTCCACTTT
TRBJ2-1 | few | TRBD2 | TRBV6-5 | CASSYLTSGRAGEQFF | TGTGCCAGCAGTTACCTGACTAGCGGGAGGGCCGGTGAGCAGTTCTTC
TRBJ2-6 | - | - | TRBV11-1 | CASSYREDSPVLTF | TGTGCCAGCAGTTACCGCGAGGACAGCCCCGTCCTGACTTTC
TRBJ1-3 | - | - | TRBV11-2 | CASSLERVAGNTIYF | TGTGCCAGCAGCTTAGAACGGGTAGCTGGAAACACCATATATTTT
TRBJ1-1 | - | TRBD1 | TRBV5-1 | CASSLDDRGNTEAFF | TGCGCCAGCAGCTTGGATGACAGGGGGAACACTGAAGCTTTCTTT
TRBJ2-3 | - | - | TRBV5-1 | CASSSDSTDTQYF | TGCGCCAGCAGCTCGGACAGCACAGATACGCAGTATTTT
TRBJ1-6 | - | TRBD1 | TRBV11-2 | CASSFKGGGSPLHF | TGTGCCAGCAGCTTCAAAGGGGGCGGCTCACCCCTCCACTTT
TRBJ1-6 | - | - | TRBV6-1 | CASSEEQRGSPLHF | TGTGCCAGCAGTGAAGAGCAAAGGGGGTCACCCCTCCACTTT
TRBJ2-5 | - | TRBD1 | TRBV2 | CASRGQLQETQYF | TGTGCCAGCAGGGGACAGTTACAAGAGACCCAGTACTTC
TRBJ1-1 | - | TRBD1 | TRBV10-1 | CASREDRRNTEAFF | TGCGCCAGCAGGGAGGACAGGCGGAACACTGAAGCTTTCTTT
TRBJ2-1 | - | TRBD2 | TRBV13 | CASSPRLAPLENEQFF | TGTGCCAGCAGCCCGAGACTAGCCCCGCTTGAAAATGAGCAGTTCTTC